These T cell receptor beta chains were read from a single sample in a study of T cell responses to AZD1222 COVID-19 vaccine. Sequencing used immunoSEQ multiplex PCR; TCRdb keeps in-frame clones, though not all of them. This sample has 110,000 to 150,000 clones, with roughly 92% found just once. The material sequenced was peripheral blood, taken on day 0 of AZD1222 vaccination. All receptors come from an adult in good health. The CDR3 runs from the conserved cysteine through the conserved F or W. The D gene is left open where the match is weak. For some rows the clone size is stated as once, few or many, or as a class when expanded; others skip it.

>TRBV4-2|TRBJ2-2|TRBD2|once
CASSQTAGGPGGELFF
TGTGCCAGCAGCCAAACAGCGGGAGGGCCCGGCGGGGAGCTGTTTTTT
>TRBV27|TRBJ2-1|.|.
CASKGLARRGEQFF
TGTGCCAGCAAGGGGCTAGCTCGGAGGGGTGAGCAGTTCTTC
>TRBV28|TRBJ1-2|TRBD1|.
CASSTGTAEDGYTF
TGTGCCAGCAGTACCGGGACAGCAGAGGATGGCTACACCTTC
>TRBV11-2|TRBJ2-3|.|.
CASSLQGAGGTDTQYF
TGTGCCAGCAGCTTACAGGGGGCGGGGGGCACAGATACGCAGTATTTT
>TRBV4-1|TRBJ2-7|.|.
CASGNLALSSYEQYF
TGCGCCAGCGGAAACCTAGCGCTCAGCTCCTACGAGCAGTACTTC
>TRBV25-1|TRBJ2-7|.|few
CASSRGGTLEQYF
TGTGCCAGCAGTCGTGGGGGTACCCTCGAGCAGTACTTC
>TRBV9|TRBJ2-7|.|.
CASSAQGFGYEQYF
TGTGCCAGCAGCGCCCAGGGGTTCGGCTACGAGCAGTACTTC
>TRBV7-8|TRBJ2-7|.|once
CASSPRDSAYEQYF
TGTGCCAGCAGCCCACGGGACTCGGCCTACGAGCAGTACTTC
>TRBV3-1/TRBV3-2|TRBJ2-7|.|.
CASSQAPGADYEQYF
TGTGCCAGCAGCCAAGCACCGGGAGCAGACTACGAGCAGTACTTC
>TRBV9|TRBJ1-6|TRBD1|.
CASSPLTGGSPLHF
TGTGCCAGCAGCCCTCTCACAGGGGGCTCACCCCTCCACTTT
>TRBV5-1|TRBJ1-3|.|.
CASSLASGSGNTIYF
TGCGCCAGCAGCTTGGCGTCGGGCTCTGGAAACACCATATATTTT
>TRBV9|TRBJ2-1|TRBD2|.
CASSVVGLADRHNEQFF
TGTGCCAGCAGCGTAGTAGGTCTAGCGGACCGGCACAATGAGCAGTTCTTC
>TRBV7-6|TRBJ1-1|TRBD1|.
CASSGAHRGTYMNTEAFF
TGTGCCAGCAGCGGGGCCCACAGGGGAACGTACATGAACACTGAAGCTTTCTTT
>TRBV10-3|TRBJ1-2|.|.
CAISESSRDGYTF
TGTGCCATCAGTGAGTCAAGTAGGGATGGCTACACCTTC
>TRBV3-1/TRBV3-2|TRBJ2-1|.|.
CASSQGPLRGRSYNEQFF
TGTGCCAGCAGCCAAGGACCCCTCAGGGGAAGGTCCTACAATGAGCAGTTCTTC
>TRBV6-5|TRBJ2-2|.|.
CASSYTGYAGELFF
TGTGCCAGCAGTTACACGGGGTATGCCGGGGAGCTGTTTTTT
>TRBV24-1|TRBJ1-5|.|once
CATSVQGNQPQHF
TGTGCCACCAGTGTACAGGGAAATCAGCCCCAGCATTTT
>TRBV5-1|TRBJ2-7|TRBD1|.
CASSLWDRHTPNNYEQYF
TGCGCCAGCAGCTTGTGGGACAGGCACACCCCCAACAACTACGAGCAGTACTTC
>TRBV19|TRBJ2-3|TRBD2|.
CASSLTSGRALGFSDTQYF
TGTGCCAGTAGCCTGACTAGCGGGAGGGCCCTGGGTTTTTCAGATACGCAGTATTTT
>TRBV4-1|TRBJ1-2|.|.
CASSQADRNYGYTF
TGCGCCAGCAGCCAAGCTGACAGGAACTATGGCTACACCTTC
>TRBV5-5|TRBJ2-6|.|.
CASSPGVSGANVLTF
TGTGCCAGCAGCCCAGGGGTTTCTGGGGCCAACGTCCTGACTTTC
>TRBV5-1|TRBJ2-3|.|once
CASSLEGGRADTQYF
TGCGCCAGCAGCTTGGAGGGGGGGCGAGCAGATACGCAGTATTTT
>TRBV3-1/TRBV3-2|TRBJ1-1|.|.
CASSPLATANTEAFF
TGTGCCAGCAGCCCTTTGGCGACAGCGAACACTGAAGCTTTCTTT
>TRBV12-2|TRBJ2-3|.|.
CASRLVPSGRVPDTQYF
TGTGCAAGTCGCTTAGTCCCTAGCGGGAGGGTGCCAGATACGCAGTATTTT
>TRBV4-2|TRBJ2-3|TRBD2|once
CASSPHGAGGTDTQYF
TGTGCCAGCAGCCCCCATGGAGCGGGGGGCACAGATACGCAGTATTTT